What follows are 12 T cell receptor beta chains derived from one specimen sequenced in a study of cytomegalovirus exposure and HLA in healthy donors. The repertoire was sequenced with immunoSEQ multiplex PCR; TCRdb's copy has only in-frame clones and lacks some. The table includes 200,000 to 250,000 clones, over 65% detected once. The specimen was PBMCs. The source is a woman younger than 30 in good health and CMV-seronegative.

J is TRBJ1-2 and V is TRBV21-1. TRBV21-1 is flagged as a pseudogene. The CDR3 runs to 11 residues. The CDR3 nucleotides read TGTGCCAGCAGAGCTAACTATGGCTACACCTTC. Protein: CASRANYGYTF.

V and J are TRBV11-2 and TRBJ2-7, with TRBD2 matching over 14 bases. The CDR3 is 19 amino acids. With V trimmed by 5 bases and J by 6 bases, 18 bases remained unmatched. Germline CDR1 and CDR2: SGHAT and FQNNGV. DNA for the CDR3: TGTGCCAGCAGCCAAAGAGCCGGGGGACTAGCGGGAGTTGTGGTCGAGCAGTACTTC. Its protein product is CASSQRAGGLAGVVVEQYF.

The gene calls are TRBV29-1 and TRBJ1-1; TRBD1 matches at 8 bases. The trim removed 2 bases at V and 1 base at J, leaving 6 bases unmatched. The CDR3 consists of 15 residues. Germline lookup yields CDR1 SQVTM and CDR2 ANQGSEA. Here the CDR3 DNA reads TGCAGCGTTGAAAGGGTAGGGACAGGGAACACTGAAGCTTTCTTT. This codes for CSVERVGTGNTEAFF.

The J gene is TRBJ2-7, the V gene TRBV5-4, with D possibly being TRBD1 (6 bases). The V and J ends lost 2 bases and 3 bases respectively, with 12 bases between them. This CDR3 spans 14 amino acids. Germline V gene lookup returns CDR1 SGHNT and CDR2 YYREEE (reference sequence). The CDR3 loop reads CASSLPGQSYEQYF. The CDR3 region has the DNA TGTGCCAGCAGCTTACCGGGACAAAGCTACGAGCAGTACTTC.

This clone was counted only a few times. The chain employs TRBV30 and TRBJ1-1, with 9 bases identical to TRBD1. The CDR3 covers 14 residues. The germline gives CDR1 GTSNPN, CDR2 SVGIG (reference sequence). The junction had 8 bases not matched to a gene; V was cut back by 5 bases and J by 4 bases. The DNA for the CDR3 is TGTGCCTGGGGGGACAGGGCTATCGGCACTGAAGCTTTCTTT. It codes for CAWGDRAIGTEAFF.

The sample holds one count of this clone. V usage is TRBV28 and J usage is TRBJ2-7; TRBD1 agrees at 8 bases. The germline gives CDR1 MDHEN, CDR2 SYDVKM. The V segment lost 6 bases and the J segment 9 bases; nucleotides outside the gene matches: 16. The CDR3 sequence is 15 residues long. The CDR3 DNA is TGTGCCAGCAGCGGTAGACAGGGGATTAGGAGTGGGCAGTACTTC. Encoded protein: CASSGRQGIRSGQYF.

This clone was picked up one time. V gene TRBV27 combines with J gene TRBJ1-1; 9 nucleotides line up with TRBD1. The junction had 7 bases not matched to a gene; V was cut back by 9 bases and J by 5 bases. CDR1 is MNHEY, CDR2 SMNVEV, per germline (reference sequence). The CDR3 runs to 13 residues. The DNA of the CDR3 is TGTGCCAGTATGACAGGGGGTATGACTGAAGCTTTCTTT. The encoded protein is CASMTGGMTEAFF.

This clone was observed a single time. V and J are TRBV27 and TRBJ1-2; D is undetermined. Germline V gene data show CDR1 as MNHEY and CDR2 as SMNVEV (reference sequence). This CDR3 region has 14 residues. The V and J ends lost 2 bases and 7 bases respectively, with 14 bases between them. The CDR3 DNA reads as TGTGCCAGCAGTTTAGGTGCTCCCTTCTCTGGCTACACCTTC. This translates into CASSLGAPFSGYTF.

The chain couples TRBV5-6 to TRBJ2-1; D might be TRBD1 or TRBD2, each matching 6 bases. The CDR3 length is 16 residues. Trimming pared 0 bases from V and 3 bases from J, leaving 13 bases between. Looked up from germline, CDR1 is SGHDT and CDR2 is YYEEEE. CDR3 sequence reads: CASSLGRGAFYNEQFF. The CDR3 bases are TGTGCCAGCAGCTTGGGTAGGGGGGCTTTCTACAATGAGCAGTTCTTC.

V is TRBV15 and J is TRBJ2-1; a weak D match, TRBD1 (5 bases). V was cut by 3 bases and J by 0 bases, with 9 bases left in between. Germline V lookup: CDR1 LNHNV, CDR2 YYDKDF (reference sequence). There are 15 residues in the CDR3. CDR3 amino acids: CATSRDTGSYNEQFF. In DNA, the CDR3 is TGTGCCACCAGCAGGGACACAGGCTCCTACAATGAGCAGTTCTTC.

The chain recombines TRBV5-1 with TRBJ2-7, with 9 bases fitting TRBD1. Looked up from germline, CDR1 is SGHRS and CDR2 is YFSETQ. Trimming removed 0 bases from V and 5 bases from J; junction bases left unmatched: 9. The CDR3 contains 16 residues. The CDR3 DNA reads TGCGCCAGCAGCTTGGGACTCCGGGACAGGGACCACGAGCAGTACTTC. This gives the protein CASSLGLRDRDHEQYF.

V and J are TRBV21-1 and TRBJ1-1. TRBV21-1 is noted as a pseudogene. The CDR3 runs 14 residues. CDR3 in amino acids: CASSLTGQNTEAFF. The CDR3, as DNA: TGTGCCAGCAGCTTAACCGGGCAAAACACTGAAGCTTTCTTT.